The 11 T cell receptor beta chains below all came from one sample that was sequenced in a study of T cells in Graves' hyperthyroidism and ophthalmopathy (dated by TCRdb to about 2019). The library was obtained by multiplex PCR. The listed sequencing device is Illumina HiSeq 2000. The TCR beta CDR3 regions were amplified from the RNA transcripts. The first round of RT-PCR for the TCR CDR3 was performed with the HTBI primer set and the Qiagen OneStep RT-PCR kit. TCRdb's own reprocessing of the public reads used fastp at Q25 and MiXCR and kept productive beta chains. Every distinct CDR3 protein forms one entry, paired with its most common genes and DNA. This sample is represented by around 540,000 distinct CDR3 sequences; more than 45% of them were singletons. The top ten hold approximately 8.2% of the sample. The sequencing sample was made of peripheral blood or thyroid tissue (not recorded which). The receptors here all came from a woman in her late teens or twenties with Graves' hyperthyroidism. Donor details come from another sample of the same person, matched by shared clones.

This clonotype was picked up many times. The rearrangement uses TRBV20-1 and TRBJ1-2; D call uncertain. This CDR3 comprises 12 residues. Germline-derived CDR1 and CDR2 are DFQATT and SNEGSKA (reference sequence). The V end lost 2 bases, the J end lost 2 bases, and 6 bases lay between the germline ends. CDR3 coding DNA: TGCAGTGCTAGACGGATGAACTATGGCTACACCTTC. Translation: CSARRMNYGYTF.

The chain employs TRBV14 and TRBJ1-2, with 8 bases lining up with TRBD1. CDR1 and CDR2 (germline): SGHDN, FVKESK. The CDR3 loop spans 17 amino acids. The V and J ends lost 1 base and 0 bases, in that order; junction bases with no gene match: 7. The CDR3 loop reads CASSQVGQGPSNYGYTF. CDR3 DNA: TGTGCCAGCAGCCAAGTAGGACAGGGACCATCTAACTATGGCTACACCTTC. Supplemented by reference TRBV14 and TRBJ1-2, the full variable domain reads EAGVTQFPSHSVIEKGQTVTLRCDPISGHDNLYWYRRVMGKEIKFLLHFVKESKQDESGMPNNRFLAERTGGTYSTLKVQPAELEDSGVYFCASSQVGQGPSNYGYTFGSGTRLTVV.

This sequence joins TRBV7-2 and TRBJ2-5; TRBD2 matches at 10 bases. CDR3 length equals 17 residues. Unmatched junction bases numbered 16, after V lost 3 bases and J lost 9 bases. Per the germline V gene, CDR1 is SGHTA and CDR2 is FQGNSA. The CDR3 nucleotides are TGTGCCAGCAGCTTCATCCTGTTAGCGGGAGGCCCTGGGGCCCAGTACTTC. Encoded protein: CASSFILLAGGPGAQYF.

This clonotype was recorded at least ten times. V usage is TRBV7-9 and J usage is TRBJ2-7, with 11 bases identical to TRBD1. Germline CDR1 and CDR2: SEHNR and FQNEAQ (reference sequence). The CDR3 is made up of 14 amino acids. Losses at the gene ends were 5 bases for V and 6 bases for J; bases not matched to a gene: 6. CDR3 coding DNA: TGTGCCAGCAGCCAGCCGGGACAGGGGGGCGAGCAGTACTTC. Protein product: CASSQPGQGGEQYF.

This clonotype came up many times. CDR3 residues: CSVKGTYEAFF. The DNA for the CDR3 is TGCAGCGTTAAAGGTACTTATGAAGCTTTCTTT. The rearrangement links TRBV29-1 to TRBJ1-1, with D unresolved. The CDR3 extends over 11 amino acids. V was clipped by 5 bases and J by 7 bases, with 11 bases between them. The germline CDR1 and CDR2 sequences are SQVTM and ANQGSEA.

The chain links TRBV6-5 to TRBJ2-5; 9 nucleotides agree with TRBD2. Germline assignment: CDR1 MNHEY and CDR2 SVGAGI. The CDR3 has 15 amino acids. V lost 4 bases, J lost 5 bases, and 8 bases stayed unmatched. The CDR3 region is CASSLIAGEFETQYF. CDR3 bases: TGTGCCAGCAGTTTAATAGCGGGAGAGTTTGAGACCCAGTACTTC.

About this clonotype: A clone one base away is much larger, so this may be a read error. The V gene is TRBV2, the J gene TRBJ1-4, with D perhaps matching TRBD1 (5 bases). CDR1 is SNHLY, CDR2 FYNNEI, per germline. V shed 6 bases and J shed 3 bases, with 14 bases lying between them. The CDR3 is made up of 15 amino acids. The CDR3 sequence is CASSETERANEKLFF. DNA of the CDR3: TGTGCCAGCAGCGAGACAGAGCGGGCTAATGAAAAACTGTTTTTT.

This clonotype was detected ten times or more. The chain uses TRBV7-8 and TRBJ2-7; D gene uncertain. The CDR3 spans 14 residues. Germline values: CDR1 SGHVS, CDR2 FQNEAQ. Trimming shortened V by 5 bases and J by 4 bases, and 15 bases separated the two germline ends. The CDR3 nucleotides are TGTGCCAGCAGCCAGCTGGGCCTGGAGTACGAGCAGTACTTC. It codes for CASSQLGLEYEQYF.

This clonotype was seen many times. The junction shows a germline mismatch at one end, possibly a read error. V is TRBV14 and J is TRBJ1-1; 7 bases fit TRBD1. Germline V gene data show CDR1 as SGHDN and CDR2 as FVKESK. The CDR3 covers 12 residues. CDR3 nucleotides: TGTGCCAGCAGTCAAGGGGGCGGATCGGCTTTCTTT. Amino acid sequence: CASSQGGGSAFF.

The gene calls are TRBV20-1 and TRBJ1-1, with a possible D match to TRBD1 (5 bases). Per germline, CDR1 DFQATT and CDR2 SNEGSKA (reference sequence). V lost 3 bases, J lost 6 bases, and 14 bases lay in between. The CDR3 consists of 13 residues. CDR3 DNA: TGCAGTGCTAGTTGGGGGGAGCACGCTGAAGCTTTCTTT. This codes for CSASWGEHAEAFF.

The chain carries TRBV5-1 and TRBJ1-6; the D is unclear. Trimming pared 0 bases from V and 9 bases from J, leaving 19 bases between. The CDR3 length is 17 residues. Looked up from germline, CDR1 is SGHRS and CDR2 is YFSETQ. CDR3 nucleotides: TGCGCCAGCAGCTTGGATGCCAGTATTAAGGCGGGTTCACCCCTCCACTTT. Translation: CASSLDASIKAGSPLHF.